This T cell receptor (beta chain) appears in the sequencing data of a study of blood T cell repertoires in COVID-19. Study-wide context: The study drew acute and convalescent COVID-19 samples from the United States, Italy and Spain.

Produced via immunoSEQ multiplex PCR; TCRdb's table is partial and in-frame only. The sample has about 170,000 clones, 84% seen once. In assigning cohorts, the study relied on participant-reported clinical history. Germline V lookup: CDR1 MNHEY, CDR2 SVGEGT. The ends were cut back, 2 bases at V and 4 bases at J, with 8 bases in the middle. This CDR3 is built from 13 residues. Input material: PBMCs or T cells enriched from blood (not recorded which). The sequence derives from a man aged 50-60 years who had recovered from COVID-19. This chain connects TRBV6-2 or TRBV6-3 to TRBJ1-2; D is uncertain. CDR3 nucleotides: TGTGCCAGCAGTTACCCCCAGGCCTATGGCTACACCTTC. It encodes CASSYPQAYGYTF.